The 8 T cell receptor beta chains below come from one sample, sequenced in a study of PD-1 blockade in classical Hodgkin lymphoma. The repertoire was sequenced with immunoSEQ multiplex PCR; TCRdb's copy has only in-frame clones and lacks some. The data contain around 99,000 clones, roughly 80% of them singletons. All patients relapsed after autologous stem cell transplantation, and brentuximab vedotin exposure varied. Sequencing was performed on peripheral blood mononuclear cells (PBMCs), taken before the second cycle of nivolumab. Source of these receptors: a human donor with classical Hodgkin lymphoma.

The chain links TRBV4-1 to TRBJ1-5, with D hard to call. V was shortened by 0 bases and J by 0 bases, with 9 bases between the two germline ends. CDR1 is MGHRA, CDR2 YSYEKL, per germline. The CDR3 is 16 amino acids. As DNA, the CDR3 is TGCGCCAGCAGCCAAGATCATTTCCTTAGCAATCAGCCCCAGCATTTT. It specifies CASSQDHFLSNQPQHF.

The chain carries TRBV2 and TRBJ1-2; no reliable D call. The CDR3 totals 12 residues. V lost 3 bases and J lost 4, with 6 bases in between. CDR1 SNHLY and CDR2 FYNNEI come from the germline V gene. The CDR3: CASSDRPYGYTF. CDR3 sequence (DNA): TGTGCCAGCAGTGACAGACCCTATGGCTACACCTTC.

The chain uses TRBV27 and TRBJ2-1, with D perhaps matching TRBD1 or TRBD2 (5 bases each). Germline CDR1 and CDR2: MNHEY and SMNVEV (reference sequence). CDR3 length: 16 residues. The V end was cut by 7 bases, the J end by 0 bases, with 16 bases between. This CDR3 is CASTSLLRGSYNEQFF. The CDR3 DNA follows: TGTGCCAGCACCTCGCTTTTGAGGGGCTCCTACAATGAGCAGTTCTTC.

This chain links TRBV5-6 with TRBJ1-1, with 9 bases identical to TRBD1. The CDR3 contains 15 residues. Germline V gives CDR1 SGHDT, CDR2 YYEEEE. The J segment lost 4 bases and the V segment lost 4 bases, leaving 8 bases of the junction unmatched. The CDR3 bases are TGTGCCAGCAGCACAACAGGGGGCGCGGCCACTGAAGCTTTCTTT. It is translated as CASSTTGGAATEAFF.

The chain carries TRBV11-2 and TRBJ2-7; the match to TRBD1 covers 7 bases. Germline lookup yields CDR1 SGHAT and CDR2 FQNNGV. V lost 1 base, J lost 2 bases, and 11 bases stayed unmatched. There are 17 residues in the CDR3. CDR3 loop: CASSLGSTAGGAYEQYF. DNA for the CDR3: TGTGCCAGCAGCTTAGGTTCCACCGCAGGGGGAGCCTACGAGCAGTACTTC.

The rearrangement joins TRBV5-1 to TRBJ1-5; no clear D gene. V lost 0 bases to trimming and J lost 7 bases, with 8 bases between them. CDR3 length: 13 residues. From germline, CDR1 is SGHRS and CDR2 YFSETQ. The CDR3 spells CASSLAPGQPQHF. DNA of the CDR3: TGCGCCAGCAGCTTGGCCCCTGGGCAGCCCCAGCATTTT. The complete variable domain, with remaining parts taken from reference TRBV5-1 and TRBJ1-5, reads KAGVTQTPRYLIKTRGQQVTLSCSPISGHRSVSWYQQTPGQGLQFLFEYFSETQRNKGNFPGRFSGRQFSNSRSEMNVSTLELGDSALYLCASSLAPGQPQHFGDGTRLSIL.

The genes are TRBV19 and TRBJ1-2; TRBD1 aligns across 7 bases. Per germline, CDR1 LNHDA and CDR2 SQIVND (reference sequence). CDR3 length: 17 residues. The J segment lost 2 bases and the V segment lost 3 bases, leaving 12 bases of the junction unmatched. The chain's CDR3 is CASSIRGGGAGNYGYTF. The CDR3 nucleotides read TGTGCCAGTAGTATTCGAGGAGGGGGCGCCGGGAACTATGGCTACACCTTC.

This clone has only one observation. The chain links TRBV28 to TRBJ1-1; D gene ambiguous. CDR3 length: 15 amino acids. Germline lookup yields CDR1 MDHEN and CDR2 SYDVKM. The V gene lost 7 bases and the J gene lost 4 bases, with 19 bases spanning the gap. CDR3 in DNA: TGTGCCAGCACCCGATCAAAGGGTAGGATCACTGAAGCTTTCTTT. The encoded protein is CASTRSKGRITEAFF.